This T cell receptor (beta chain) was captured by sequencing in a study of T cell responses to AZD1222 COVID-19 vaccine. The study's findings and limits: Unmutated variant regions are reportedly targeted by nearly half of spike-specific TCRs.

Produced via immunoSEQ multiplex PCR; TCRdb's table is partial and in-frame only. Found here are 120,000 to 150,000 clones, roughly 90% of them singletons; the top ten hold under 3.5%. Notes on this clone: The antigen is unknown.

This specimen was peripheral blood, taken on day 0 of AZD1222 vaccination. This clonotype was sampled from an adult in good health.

CDR3 loop: CATSIGTVGNTIYF. Written as DNA, the CDR3 is TGTGCCACCAGCATTGGGACAGTTGGAAACACCATATATTTT. The V and J genes are TRBV15 and TRBJ1-3; 7 bases fit TRBD1. V lost 4 bases and J lost 3; bases outside the gene matches: 3. Germline CDR1 and CDR2: LNHNV and YYDKDF (reference sequence). The CDR3 loop spans 14 amino acids.